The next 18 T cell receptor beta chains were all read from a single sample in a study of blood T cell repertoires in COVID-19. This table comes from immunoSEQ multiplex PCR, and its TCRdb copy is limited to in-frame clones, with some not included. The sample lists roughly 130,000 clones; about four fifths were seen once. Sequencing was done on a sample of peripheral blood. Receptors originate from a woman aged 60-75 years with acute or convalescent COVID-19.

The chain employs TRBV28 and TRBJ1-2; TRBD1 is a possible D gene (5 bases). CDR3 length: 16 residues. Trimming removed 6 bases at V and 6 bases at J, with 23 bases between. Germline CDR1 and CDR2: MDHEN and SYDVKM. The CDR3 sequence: CASSIGQLPSGNGYTF. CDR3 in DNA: TGTGCCAGCAGCATTGGGCAGCTCCCTTCAGGGAATGGCTACACCTTC.

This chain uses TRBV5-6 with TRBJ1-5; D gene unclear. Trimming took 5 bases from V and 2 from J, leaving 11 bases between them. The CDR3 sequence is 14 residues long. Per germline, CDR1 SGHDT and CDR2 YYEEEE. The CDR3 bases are TGTGCCAGCAGTTCCGGAGTTCGCAATCAGCCCCAGCATTTT. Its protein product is CASSSGVRNQPQHF.

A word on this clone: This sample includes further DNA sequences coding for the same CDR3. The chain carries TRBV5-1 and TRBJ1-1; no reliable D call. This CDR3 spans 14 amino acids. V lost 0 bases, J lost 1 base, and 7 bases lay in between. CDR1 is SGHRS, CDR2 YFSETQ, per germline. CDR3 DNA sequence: TGCGCCAGCAGCTTGGGGGCCGAGAACACTGAAGCTTTCTTT. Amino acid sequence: CASSLGAENTEAFF.

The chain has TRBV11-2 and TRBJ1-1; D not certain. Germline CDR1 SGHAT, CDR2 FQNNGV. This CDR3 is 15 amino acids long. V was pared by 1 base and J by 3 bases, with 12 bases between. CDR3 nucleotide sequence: TGTGCCAGCAGCTTAGCCCTGGGCGCCTACACTGAAGCTTTCTTT. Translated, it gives CASSLALGAYTEAFF. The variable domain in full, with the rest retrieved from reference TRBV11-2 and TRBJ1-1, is EAGVAQSPRYKIIEKRQSVAFWCNPISGHATLYWYQQILGQGPKLLIQFQNNGVVDDSQLPKDRFSAERLKGVDSTLKIQPAKLEDSAVYLCASSLALGAYTEAFFGQGTRLTVV.

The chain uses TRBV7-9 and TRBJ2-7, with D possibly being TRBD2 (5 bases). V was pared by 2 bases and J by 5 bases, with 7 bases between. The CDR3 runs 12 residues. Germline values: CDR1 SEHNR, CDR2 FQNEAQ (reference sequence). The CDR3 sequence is CASSLLGDEQYF. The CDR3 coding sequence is TGTGCCAGCAGCTTATTGGGAGACGAGCAGTACTTC.

CDR3 in DNA: TGTGCCAGCGGGACTAGCCTCACAGATACGCAGTATTTT. It translates to CASGTSLTDTQYF. The chain recombines TRBV3-1 (or the pseudogene TRBV3-2) with TRBJ2-3, with 9 bases lining up with TRBD2. Germline assignment: CDR1 LGHDT and CDR2 YNNKEL (reference sequence). V was pared by 8 bases and J by 2 bases, with 2 bases of the junction left unmatched. The CDR3 contains 13 residues.

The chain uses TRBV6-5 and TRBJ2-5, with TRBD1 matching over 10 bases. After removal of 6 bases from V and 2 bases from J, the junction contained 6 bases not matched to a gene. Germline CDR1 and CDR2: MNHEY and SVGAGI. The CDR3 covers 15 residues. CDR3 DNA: TGTGCCAGCAGAGGACAGGGGGGCACACAAGAGACCCAGTACTTC. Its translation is CASRGQGGTQETQYF.

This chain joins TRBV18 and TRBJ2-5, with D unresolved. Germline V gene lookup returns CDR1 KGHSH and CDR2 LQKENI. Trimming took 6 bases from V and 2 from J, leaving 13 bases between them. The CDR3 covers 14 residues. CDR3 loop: CASSVLKLQETQYF. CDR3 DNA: TGTGCCAGCTCCGTTCTGAAGCTTCAAGAGACCCAGTACTTC.

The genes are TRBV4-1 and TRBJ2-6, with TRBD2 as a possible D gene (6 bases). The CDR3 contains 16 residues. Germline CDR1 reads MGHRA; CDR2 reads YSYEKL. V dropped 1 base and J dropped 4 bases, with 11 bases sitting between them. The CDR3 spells CASSQGTMTGANVLTF. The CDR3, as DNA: TGCGCCAGCAGCCAAGGGACTATGACCGGGGCCAACGTCCTGACTTTC.

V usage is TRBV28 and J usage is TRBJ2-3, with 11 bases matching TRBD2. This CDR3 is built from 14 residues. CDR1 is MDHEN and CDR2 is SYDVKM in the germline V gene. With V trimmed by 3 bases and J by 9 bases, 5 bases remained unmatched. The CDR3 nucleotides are TGTGCCAGCAGTTTGCCTAGCGGGGGGCACACGCAGTATTTT. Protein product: CASSLPSGGHTQYF.

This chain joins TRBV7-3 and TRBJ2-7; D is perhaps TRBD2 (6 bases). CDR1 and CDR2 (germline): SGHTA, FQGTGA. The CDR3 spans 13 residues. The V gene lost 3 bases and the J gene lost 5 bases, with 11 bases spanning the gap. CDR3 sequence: CASSFNAGNEQYF. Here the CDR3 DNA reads TGTGCCAGCAGCTTTAATGCGGGGAACGAGCAGTACTTC.

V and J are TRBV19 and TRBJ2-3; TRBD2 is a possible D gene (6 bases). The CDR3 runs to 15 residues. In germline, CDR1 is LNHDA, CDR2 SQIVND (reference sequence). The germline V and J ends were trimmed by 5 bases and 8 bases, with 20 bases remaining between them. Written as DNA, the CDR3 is TGTGCCAGTAGTCCACAGGCGCCGGGAGTAGGTACGCAGTATTTT. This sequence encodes CASSPQAPGVGTQYF.

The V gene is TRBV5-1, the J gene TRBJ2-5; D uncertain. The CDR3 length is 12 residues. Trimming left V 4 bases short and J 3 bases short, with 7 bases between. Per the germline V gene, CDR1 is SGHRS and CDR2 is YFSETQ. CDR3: CASSPNKETQYF. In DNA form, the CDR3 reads TGCGCCAGCAGCCCGAACAAAGAGACCCAGTACTTC.

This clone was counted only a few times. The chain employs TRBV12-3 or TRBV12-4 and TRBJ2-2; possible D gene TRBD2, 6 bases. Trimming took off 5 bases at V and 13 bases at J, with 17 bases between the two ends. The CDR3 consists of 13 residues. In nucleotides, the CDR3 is TGTGCCAGCAGTCGGGACTCCCCAAGTAGGCTGTTTTTT. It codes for CASSRDSPSRLFF.

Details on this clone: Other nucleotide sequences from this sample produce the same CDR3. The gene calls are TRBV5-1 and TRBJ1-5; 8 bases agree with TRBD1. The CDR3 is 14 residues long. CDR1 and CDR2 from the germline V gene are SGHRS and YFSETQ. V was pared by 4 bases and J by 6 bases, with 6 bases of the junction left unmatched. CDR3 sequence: CASSNGQGGQPQHF. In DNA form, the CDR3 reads TGCGCCAGCAGCAATGGACAGGGAGGTCAGCCCCAGCATTTT.

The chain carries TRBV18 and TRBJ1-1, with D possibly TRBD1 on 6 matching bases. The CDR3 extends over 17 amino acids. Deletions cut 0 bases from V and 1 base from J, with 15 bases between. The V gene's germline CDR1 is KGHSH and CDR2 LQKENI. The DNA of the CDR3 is TGTGCCAGCTCACCACCGATGGGCAGGGGTTCGAACACTGAAGCTTTCTTT. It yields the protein CASSPPMGRGSNTEAFF.

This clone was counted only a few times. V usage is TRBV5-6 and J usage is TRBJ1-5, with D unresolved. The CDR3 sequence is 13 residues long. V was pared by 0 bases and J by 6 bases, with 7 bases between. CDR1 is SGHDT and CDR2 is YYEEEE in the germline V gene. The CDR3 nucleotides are TGTGCCAGCAGCTTGGGGTCCGGTCAGCCCCAGCATTTT. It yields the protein CASSLGSGQPQHF.

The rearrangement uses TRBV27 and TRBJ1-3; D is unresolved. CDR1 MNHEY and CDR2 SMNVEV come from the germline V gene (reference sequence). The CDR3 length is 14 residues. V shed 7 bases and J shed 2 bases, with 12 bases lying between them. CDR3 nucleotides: TGTGCCAGCACTACTGCGTTCCCTGGAAACACCATATATTTT. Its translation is CASTTAFPGNTIYF.